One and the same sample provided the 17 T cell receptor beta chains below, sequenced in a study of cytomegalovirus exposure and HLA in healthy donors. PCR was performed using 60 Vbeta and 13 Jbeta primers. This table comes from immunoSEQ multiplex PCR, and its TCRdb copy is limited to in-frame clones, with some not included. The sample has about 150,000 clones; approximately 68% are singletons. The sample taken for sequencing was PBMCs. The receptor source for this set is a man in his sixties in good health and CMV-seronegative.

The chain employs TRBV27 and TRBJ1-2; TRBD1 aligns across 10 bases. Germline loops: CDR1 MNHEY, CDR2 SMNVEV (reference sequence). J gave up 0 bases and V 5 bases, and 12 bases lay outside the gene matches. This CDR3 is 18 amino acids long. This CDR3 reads CASSPDPGQGFPNYGYTF. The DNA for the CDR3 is TGTGCCAGCAGTCCCGATCCGGGACAGGGGTTTCCTAACTATGGCTACACCTTC.

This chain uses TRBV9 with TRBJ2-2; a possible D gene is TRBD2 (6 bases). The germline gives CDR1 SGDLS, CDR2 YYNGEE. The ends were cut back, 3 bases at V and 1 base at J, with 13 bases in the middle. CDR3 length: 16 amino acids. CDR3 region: CASSEAGGRNTGELFF. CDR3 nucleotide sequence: TGTGCCAGCAGCGAGGCCGGAGGGCGGAACACCGGGGAGCTGTTTTTT.

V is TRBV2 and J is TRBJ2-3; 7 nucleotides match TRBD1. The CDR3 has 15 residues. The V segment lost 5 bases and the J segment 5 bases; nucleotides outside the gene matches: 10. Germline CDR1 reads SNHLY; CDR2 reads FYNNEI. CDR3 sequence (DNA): TGTGCCAGCAGTTATCGTGTAACAGGGGTAGATACGCAGTATTTT. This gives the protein CASSYRVTGVDTQYF.

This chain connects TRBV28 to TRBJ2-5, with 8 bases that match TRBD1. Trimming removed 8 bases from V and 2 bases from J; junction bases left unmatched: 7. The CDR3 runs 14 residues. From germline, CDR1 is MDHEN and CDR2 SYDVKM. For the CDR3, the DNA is TGTGCCAGCGCCGGGACAGGTTCTCAAGAGACCCAGTACTTC. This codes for CASAGTGSQETQYF. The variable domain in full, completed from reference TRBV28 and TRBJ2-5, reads DVKVTQSSRYLVKRTGEKVFLECVQDMDHENMFWYRQDPGLGLRLIYFSYDVKMKEKGDIPEGYSVSREKKERFSLILESASTNQTSMYLCASAGTGSQETQYFGPGTRLLVL.

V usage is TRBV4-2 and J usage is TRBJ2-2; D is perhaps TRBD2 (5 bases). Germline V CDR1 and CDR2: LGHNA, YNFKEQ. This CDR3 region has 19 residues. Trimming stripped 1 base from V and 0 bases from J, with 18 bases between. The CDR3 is CASSQAGGRVTANTGELFF. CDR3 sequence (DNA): TGTGCCAGCAGCCAAGCCGGCGGGCGCGTTACTGCGAACACCGGGGAGCTGTTTTTT.

As DNA, the CDR3 is TGTGCCAGCAGTTATCCGCAGGGATTCAACTATGGCTACACCTTC. It is translated as CASSYPQGFNYGYTF. The chain combines TRBV6-6 with TRBJ1-2, with D perhaps matching TRBD1 (5 bases). Germline V gene lookup returns CDR1 MNHNY and CDR2 SVGAGI (reference sequence). Trimming left V 3 bases short and J 2 bases short, with 13 bases between. The CDR3 loop spans 15 amino acids.

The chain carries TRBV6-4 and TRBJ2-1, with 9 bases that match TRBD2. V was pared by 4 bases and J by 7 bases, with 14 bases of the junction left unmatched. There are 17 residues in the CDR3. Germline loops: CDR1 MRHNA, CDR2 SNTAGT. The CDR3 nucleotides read TGTGCCAGCAGTGTTTCGACTAGCGGATTGGAGGAGAATGAGCAGTTCTTC. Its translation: CASSVSTSGLEENEQFF.

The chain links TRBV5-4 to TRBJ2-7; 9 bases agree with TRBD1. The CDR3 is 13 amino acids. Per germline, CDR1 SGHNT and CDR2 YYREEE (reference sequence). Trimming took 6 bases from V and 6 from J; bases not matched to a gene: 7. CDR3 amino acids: CASTQTGGSEQYF. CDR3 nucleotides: TGTGCCAGCACCCAGACAGGGGGTAGCGAGCAGTACTTC.

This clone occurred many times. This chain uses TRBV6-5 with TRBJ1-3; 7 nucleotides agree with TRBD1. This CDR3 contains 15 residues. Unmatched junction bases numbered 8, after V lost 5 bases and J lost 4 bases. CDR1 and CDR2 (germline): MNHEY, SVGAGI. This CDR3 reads CASSRSTGQGNTIYF. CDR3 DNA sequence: TGTGCCAGCAGTAGATCGACAGGGCAGGGAAACACCATATATTTT.

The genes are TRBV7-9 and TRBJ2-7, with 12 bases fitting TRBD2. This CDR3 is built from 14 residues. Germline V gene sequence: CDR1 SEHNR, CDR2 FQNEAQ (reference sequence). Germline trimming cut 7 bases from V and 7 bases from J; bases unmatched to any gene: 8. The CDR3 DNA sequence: TGTGCCAGCATCCAGACTAGCGGGAGTGAAGAGCAGTACTTC. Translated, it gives CASIQTSGSEEQYF.

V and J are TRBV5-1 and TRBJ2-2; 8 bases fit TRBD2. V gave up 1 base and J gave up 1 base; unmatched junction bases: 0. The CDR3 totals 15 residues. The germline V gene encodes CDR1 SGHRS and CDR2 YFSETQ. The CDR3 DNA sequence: TGCGCCAGCAGCTTGAGCGGGAGGAACACCGGGGAGCTGTTTTTT. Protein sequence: CASSLSGRNTGELFF.

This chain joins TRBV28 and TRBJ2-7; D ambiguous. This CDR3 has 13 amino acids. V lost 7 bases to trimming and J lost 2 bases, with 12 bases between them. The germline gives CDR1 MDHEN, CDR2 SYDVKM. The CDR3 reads CASNTPSTYEQYF. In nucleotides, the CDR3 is TGTGCCAGCAATACACCCTCCACCTACGAGCAGTACTTC.

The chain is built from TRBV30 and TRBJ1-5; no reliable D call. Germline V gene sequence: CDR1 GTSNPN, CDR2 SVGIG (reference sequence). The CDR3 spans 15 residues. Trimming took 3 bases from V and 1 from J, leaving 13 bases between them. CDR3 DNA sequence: TGTGCCTGGAGCGCCGGGAGCTGGAGCAATCAGCCCCAGCATTTT. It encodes CAWSAGSWSNQPQHF.

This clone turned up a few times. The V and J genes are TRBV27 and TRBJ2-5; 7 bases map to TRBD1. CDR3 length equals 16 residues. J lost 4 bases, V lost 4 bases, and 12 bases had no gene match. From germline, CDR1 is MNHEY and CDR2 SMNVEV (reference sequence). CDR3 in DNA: TGTGCCAGCAGTTCCTCCCGACAGGGAGTGGGAGAGACCCAGTACTTC. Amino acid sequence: CASSSSRQGVGETQYF.

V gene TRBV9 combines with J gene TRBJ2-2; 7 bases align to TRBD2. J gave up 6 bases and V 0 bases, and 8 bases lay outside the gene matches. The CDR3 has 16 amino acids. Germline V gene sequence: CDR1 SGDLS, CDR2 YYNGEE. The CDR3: CASSVATSVSPGELFF. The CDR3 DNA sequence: TGTGCCAGCAGCGTAGCTACTAGCGTTTCTCCCGGGGAGCTGTTTTTT.

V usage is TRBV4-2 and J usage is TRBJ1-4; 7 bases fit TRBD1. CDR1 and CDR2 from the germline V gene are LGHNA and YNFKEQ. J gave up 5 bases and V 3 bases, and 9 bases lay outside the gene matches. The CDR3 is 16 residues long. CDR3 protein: CASSQGPGQSNEKLFF. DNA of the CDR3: TGTGCCAGCAGCCAGGGTCCGGGACAGAGCAATGAAAAACTGTTTTTT.

The CDR3 sequence: CASSDRARNTEAFF. As DNA, the CDR3 is TGTGCCAGCAGTGACAGGGCGAGGAACACTGAAGCTTTCTTT. The chain combines TRBV6-1 with TRBJ1-1; D might be TRBD1 (5 bases). Trimming cost V 3 bases and J 1 base, with 9 bases left between them. In germline, CDR1 is MNHNS, CDR2 SASEGT. The CDR3 extends over 14 amino acids.